The clone carrying this T cell receptor beta chain was seen more than once but under ten times. Antigen unknown. V lost 1 base, J lost 8 bases, and 7 bases stayed unmatched. The CDR3 is 16 amino acids. Germline V CDR1 and CDR2: LGHNA, YSLEER. The table came from immunoSEQ multiplex PCR; TCRdb's copy has only in-frame clones and leaves some out. Counted here are roughly 30,000 clones, about 93% occurring once; the ten biggest clones make up under 5.5%. The data were obtained in a study of OX40 agonist ivuxolimab in advanced cancers. Across the whole study: Patients got intravenous ivuxolimab at 0.01 to 10 mg/kg every 2 weeks.

Study-level results: At 0.1 to 3.0 mg/kg, clonal expansion of CD4+ and CD8+ blood T cells had occurred by week 6. On average, CD8+ T cells had more expanded clones than CD4+.

People who had autoimmune disease history or systemic immunosuppression were excluded. The source of this sequence is an adult with an advanced solid tumor such as melanoma, head and neck, liver or kidney cancer. Source: CD4+ or CD8+ T cells sorted from blood, taken in a trial of the OX40 agonist ivuxolimab. V usage is TRBV4-3 and J usage is TRBJ2-1, with TRBD2 matching over 11 bases. DNA for the CDR3: TGCGCCAGCAGCCAAGTGAGTCTAGCGGGAGGCGATGAGCAGTTCTTC. Amino acid sequence: CASSQVSLAGGDEQFF.